Following are 3 T cell receptor beta chains from one sample sequenced in a study of T-cell memory formation after mild COVID-19. TCRdb reanalysed the 5' RACE reads using MiXCR and keeps one entry per CDR3 protein. The sample has about 120,000 distinct CDR3 sequences, around a fifth seen once. Specimen: PBMCs or a T cell subset sorted from them (not recorded which). The receptors derive from a young man who had mild COVID-19 (a few samples of this study predate the infection). Cell type and time point are not known.

The table lists this clonotype with many counts. CDR3 sequence reads: CASSIPETGEQFF. CDR3 DNA sequence: TGTGCCAGCAGCATCCCGGAGACCGGTGAGCAGTTCTTC. The chain is built from TRBV7-9 and TRBJ2-1; D remains unclear. V lost 5 bases, J lost 9 bases, and 14 bases lay in between. The CDR3 contains 13 residues. The germline V gene encodes CDR1 SEHNR and CDR2 FQNEAQ (reference sequence).

This clonotype has a handful of counts. The rearrangement links TRBV4-3 to TRBJ2-5; weak D call: TRBD2 (6 bases). V shed 0 bases and J shed 1 base, with 9 bases lying between them. Germline CDR1 is LGHNA and CDR2 is YSLEER. This CDR3 is built from 15 residues. The DNA for the CDR3 is TGCGCCAGCAGCCAAGAAGGGGACTTCCAAGAGACCCAGTACTTC. Translation gives CASSQEGDFQETQYF.

In its sample, this clonotype was seen a few times. CDR3 sequence (DNA): TGTGCCAGCAGCAACGAGGGGGGCGAGTCCTATGGCTACACCTTC. Translating it yields CASSNEGGESYGYTF. The chain uses TRBV9 and TRBJ1-2; TRBD1 might be the D (6 bases). Germline CDR1 and CDR2: SGDLS and YYNGEE. V dropped 4 bases and J dropped 4 bases, with 17 bases sitting between them. The CDR3 is 15 residues long.